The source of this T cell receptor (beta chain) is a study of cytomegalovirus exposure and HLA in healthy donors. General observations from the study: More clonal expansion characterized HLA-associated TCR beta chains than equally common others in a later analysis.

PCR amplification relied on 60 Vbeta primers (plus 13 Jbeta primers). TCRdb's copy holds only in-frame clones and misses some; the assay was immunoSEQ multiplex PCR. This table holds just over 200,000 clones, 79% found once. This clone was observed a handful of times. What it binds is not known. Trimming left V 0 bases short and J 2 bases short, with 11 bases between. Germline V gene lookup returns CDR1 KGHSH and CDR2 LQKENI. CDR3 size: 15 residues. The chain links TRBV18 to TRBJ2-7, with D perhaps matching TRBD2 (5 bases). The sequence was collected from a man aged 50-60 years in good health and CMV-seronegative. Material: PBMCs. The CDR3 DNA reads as TGTGCCAGCTCACCACCCCTAGCCCGCCCCTACGAGCAGTACTTC. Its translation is CASSPPLARPYEQYF.